A selection of T cell receptor beta chains follows, all from one sample in a study of blood T cell repertoires in COVID-19. Clones were read by immunoSEQ multiplex PCR, and TCRdb kept only the in-frame ones, dropping some. Of 650,000 to 800,000 clones in the sample, over 80% were seen once. The sample was peripheral blood. The receptors were gathered from a woman under 30 with acute or convalescent COVID-19. The CDR3 runs from the conserved cysteine through the conserved F or W. A D gene is named only where the DNA matches it firmly. Rows give clone size only sometimes, using once, few, many, or a class for an expanded clone.

V: TRBV20-1; J: TRBJ2-7; size: -; D: TRBD2; CDR3: CSASDGGVYEQYF; DNA: TGCAGTGCTAGTGACGGGGGGGTATACGAGCAGTACTTC
V: TRBV3-1/TRBV3-2; J: TRBJ1-1; size: -; D: -; CDR3: CASGMGQFNTEAFF; DNA: TGTGCCAGCGGAATGGGCCAGTTCAACACTGAAGCTTTCTTT
V: TRBV5-1; J: TRBJ1-4; size: -; D: TRBD1; CDR3: CASSSGQGDEKLFF; DNA: TGCGCCAGCAGCTCGGGACAGGGAGACGAAAAACTGTTTTTT
V: TRBV2; J: TRBJ1-2; size: -; D: -; CDR3: CASSEGGLGGYTF; DNA: TGTGCCAGCAGTGAAGGGGGGCTTGGTGGCTACACCTTC
V: TRBV7-3; J: TRBJ1-2; size: -; D: TRBD1; CDR3: CASGQGPDTGYTF; DNA: TGTGCCAGTGGACAGGGACCCGATACCGGCTACACCTTC
V: TRBV6-5; J: TRBJ2-7; size: few; D: TRBD1; CDR3: CASSYQGAEYEQYF; DNA: TGTGCCAGCAGTTACCAGGGGGCTGAGTACGAGCAGTACTTC
V: TRBV6-5; J: TRBJ1-1; size: -; D: -; CDR3: CASSYSFQGEAFF; DNA: TGTGCCAGCAGTTACTCCTTCCAGGGGGAAGCTTTCTTT
V: TRBV19; J: TRBJ1-2; size: -; D: TRBD1; CDR3: CASSNRDRTPIGGYTF; DNA: TGTGCCAGTAGTAACCGGGACAGGACCCCAATCGGTGGCTACACCTTC
V: TRBV19; J: TRBJ1-4; size: -; D: -; CDR3: CATRESSNEKLFF; DNA: TGTGCCACACGGGAATCCAGTAATGAAAAACTGTTTTTT
V: TRBV27; J: TRBJ1-5; size: once; D: -; CDR3: CASSLSLNQPQHF; DNA: TGTGCCAGCAGTTTATCCCTTAATCAGCCCCAGCATTTT
V: TRBV6-5; J: TRBJ1-5; size: -; D: TRBD1; CDR3: CASRPGQGNQPQHF; DNA: TGTGCCAGCAGACCGGGACAGGGTAATCAGCCCCAGCATTTT
V: TRBV5-6; J: TRBJ1-2; size: -; D: -; CDR3: CASSSGGYGYTF; DNA: TGTGCCAGCAGCTCAGGTGGTTATGGCTACACCTTC
V: TRBV6-5; J: TRBJ1-1; size: -; D: TRBD1; CDR3: CASSTGETEAFF; DNA: TGTGCCAGCAGTACAGGGGAAACTGAAGCTTTCTTT
V: TRBV6-2/TRBV6-3; J: TRBJ1-1; size: -; D: -; CDR3: CASSTGQFVLPEAFF; DNA: TGTGCCAGCAGTACCGGACAGTTTGTTCTCCCTGAAGCTTTCTTT
V: TRBV5-6; J: TRBJ1-2; size: -; D: -; CDR3: CASSLEPRYGYTF; DNA: TGTGCCAGCAGCTTGGAGCCGAGGTATGGCTACACCTTC
V: TRBV10-1; J: TRBJ2-7; size: -; D: -; CDR3: CASSELPKTVDSYEQYF; DNA: TGCGCCAGCAGTGAGCTCCCCAAGACAGTAGACTCCTACGAGCAGTACTTC
V: TRBV27; J: TRBJ2-7; size: -; D: -; CDR3: CASSSTRVYEQYF; DNA: TGTGCCAGCAGTTCGACCAGGGTTTACGAGCAGTACTTC
V: TRBV4-1; J: TRBJ2-1; size: -; D: TRBD2; CDR3: CASSPPPGTSGGWLYNEQFF; DNA: TGCGCCAGCAGCCCACCCCCCGGGACTAGCGGGGGGTGGTTGTACAATGAGCAGTTCTTC
V: TRBV27; J: TRBJ1-5; size: -; D: -; CDR3: CASSLGPGLGNQPQHF; DNA: TGTGCCAGCAGTTTAGGGCCAGGGTTGGGGAATCAGCCCCAGCATTTT
V: TRBV6-5; J: TRBJ1-6; size: -; D: -; CDR3: CASSTSPNSPLHF; DNA: TGTGCCAGCAGCACGAGCCCCAATTCACCCCTCCACTTT
V: TRBV7-2; J: TRBJ1-5; size: -; D: -; CDR3: CASSPRGGRNQPQHF; DNA: TGTGCCAGCAGCCCCCGGGGGGGGCGCAATCAGCCCCAGCATTTT
V: TRBV2; J: TRBJ2-6; size: -; D: TRBD2; CDR3: CASSGRFSRGGGSGANVLTF; DNA: TGTGCCAGCAGTGGCCGGTTCTCGCGGGGGGGCGGTTCTGGGGCCAACGTCCTGACTTTC
V: TRBV19; J: TRBJ1-1; size: once; D: TRBD1; CDR3: CASTPDRANTEAFF; DNA: TGTGCCAGTACCCCCGACAGGGCTAACACTGAAGCTTTCTTT
V: TRBV20-1; J: TRBJ1-4; size: -; D: -; CDR3: CSARGNEKLFF; DNA: TGCAGTGCCCGAGGCAATGAAAAACTGTTTTTT
V: TRBV5-1; J: TRBJ1-2; size: -; D: TRBD1; CDR3: CASSLGLTGNYGYTF; DNA: TGCGCCAGCAGCTTGGGGTTGACAGGGAACTATGGCTACACCTTC
V: TRBV7-2; J: TRBJ1-5; size: -; D: -; CDR3: CASSADIDSNQPQHF; DNA: TGTGCCAGCAGCGCCGACATAGATAGCAATCAGCCCCAGCATTTT
V: TRBV5-1; J: TRBJ2-3; size: -; D: -; CDR3: CASSLAGTDTQYF; DNA: TGCGCCAGCAGCTTGGCGGGTACGGATACGCAGTATTTT
V: TRBV4-1; J: TRBJ2-7; size: -; D: -; CDR3: CASSPQTDEQYF; DNA: TGCGCCAGCAGCCCTCAAACTGACGAGCAGTACTTC
V: TRBV20-1; J: TRBJ1-5; size: -; D: -; CDR3: CSAGLNQPQHF; DNA: TGCAGTGCTGGCCTCAATCAGCCCCAGCATTTT
V: TRBV4-2; J: TRBJ2-1; size: -; D: -; CDR3: CASSQDGDEQFF; DNA: TGTGCCAGCAGCCAAGACGGGGATGAGCAGTTCTTC
V: TRBV6-6; J: TRBJ1-5; size: -; D: -; CDR3: CASTPGGGNQPQHF; DNA: TGTGCCAGCACCCCCGGGGGGGGCAATCAGCCCCAGCATTTT
V: TRBV4-3; J: TRBJ1-6; size: -; D: -; CDR3: CASSQDGQGRHSPLHF; DNA: TGCGCCAGCAGCCAAGATGGGCAGGGCAGGCATTCACCCCTCCACTTT
V: TRBV9; J: TRBJ2-6; size: -; D: -; CDR3: CASSVAREKGGANVLTF; DNA: TGTGCCAGCAGCGTAGCGAGGGAGAAGGGTGGGGCCAACGTCCTGACTTTC
V: TRBV30; J: TRBJ1-1; size: -; D: TRBD1; CDR3: CAWARGTGEAFF; DNA: TGTGCCTGGGCCAGGGGGACAGGGGAAGCTTTCTTT
V: TRBV6-2/TRBV6-3; J: TRBJ1-1; size: many; D: -; CDR3: CASSYRDILEAFF; DNA: TGTGCCAGCAGTTACCGGGACATCCTTGAAGCTTTCTTT
V: TRBV20-1; J: TRBJ1-3; size: -; D: TRBD1; CDR3: CSASQGRQGEDTIYF; DNA: TGCAGTGCTAGTCAGGGTCGGCAGGGGGAGGACACCATATATTTT
V: TRBV6-1; J: TRBJ1-5; size: -; D: -; CDR3: CASSDWTEGPQPQHF; DNA: TGTGCCAGCAGTGATTGGACAGAGGGCCCTCAGCCCCAGCATTTT
V: TRBV4-2; J: TRBJ1-5; size: -; D: -; CDR3: CASSPTGFNQPQHF; DNA: TGTGCCAGCAGCCCCACAGGGTTCAATCAGCCCCAGCATTTT